Shown below are 3 T cell receptor beta chains from a single sample sequenced in a study of spatial heterogeneity in lung cancer. TCRdb reanalysed the 5' RACE reads using MiXCR and keeps one entry per CDR3 protein. The sample lists under 7,000 distinct CDR3 sequences; around 3% were seen once. Findings and caveats of the study: Expanded alpha and beta TCR counts within tumors tracked tumor mutation counts.

The antigens these receptors bind are not known. The time point was: sample taken at primary tumor resection. The sequencing used lung tumor tissue, collected at surgery. The origin of the receptors is a male donor with early-stage non-small cell lung cancer.

A few counts support this clonotype. The rearrangement links TRBV6-1 to TRBJ1-2, with D maybe TRBD1 (6 bases). V lost 8 bases and J 7 bases, leaving 20 bases between the germline ends. Germline CDR1 MNHNS, CDR2 SASEGT. The CDR3 sequence is 14 residues long. CDR3 region: CASRQTGWSSGYTF. DNA for the CDR3: TGTGCCAGCCGACAAACAGGGTGGAGCAGTGGCTACACCTTC.

This clonotype was detected many times. V is TRBV5-1 and J is TRBJ1-1, with 11 bases lining up with TRBD1. V gave up 4 bases and J gave up 3 bases; unmatched junction bases: 5. The V gene's germline CDR1 is SGHRS and CDR2 YFSETQ. The CDR3 spans 15 residues. CDR3 sequence: CASSALGQGDTEAFF. For the CDR3, the DNA is TGCGCCAGCAGCGCTTTGGGACAGGGGGACACTGAAGCTTTCTTT.

This clonotype rates as medium-sized. The chain uses TRBV20-1 and TRBJ2-7; D might be TRBD1 (6 bases). Germline loops: CDR1 DFQATT, CDR2 SNEGSKA (reference sequence). The CDR3 runs to 13 residues. The V end was cut by 5 bases, the J end by 5 bases, with 16 bases between. The CDR3: CSAPGAGANEQYF. In DNA, the CDR3 is TGCAGTGCTCCTGGGGCAGGGGCGAACGAGCAGTACTTC.